One and the same sample provided the 18 T cell receptor beta chains below, sequenced in a study of response to subunit inactivated influenza vaccine (dated by TCRdb to 2016 to 2018). Library method: RT-PCR. TCRdb records Illumina HiSeq 2500 as the sequencer. The public reads were reprocessed in TCRdb via fastp at Q25 and MiXCR, keeping in-frame beta chains. For every CDR3 protein sequence, its rows merge into one entry that carries the most common genes and DNA. The sample has 200,000 to 300,000 distinct CDR3 sequences on record, less than 15% of them singletons. The ten largest account for about 8% of the sample. The source was non-naive T cells sorted from PBMCs, collected around two weeks before vaccination. Reading the label with the study, this specimen's cell subset or site is: memory T cell fraction. The source is a man in his fifties or sixties who received an inactivated influenza vaccine. Donor details come from another sample of the same person, matched by shared clones.

The chain links TRBV18 to TRBJ1-5; 9 positions agree with TRBD1. Germline trimming cut 2 bases from V and 6 bases from J; bases unmatched to any gene: 2. This CDR3 comprises 14 residues. Germline V CDR1 and CDR2: KGHSH, LQKENI. The CDR3 nucleotides are TGTGCCAGCTCACCAAGGACAGGGGCTCAGCCCCAGCATTTT. Translated, it gives CASSPRTGAQPQHF.

This clonotype was recorded many times. The chain has TRBV9 and TRBJ2-1; unclear D gene. Germline V CDR1 and CDR2: SGDLS, YYNGEE. The V end was cut by 4 bases, the J end by 8 bases, with 13 bases between. The CDR3 runs 13 residues. The chain's CDR3 is CASSSNFGDEQFF. The CDR3 DNA reads as TGTGCCAGCAGCTCCAATTTTGGGGATGAGCAGTTCTTC.

This clonotype was found many times. The CDR3 DNA reads TGCAGCGTGCTCTTGGATAACTATGGCTACACCTTC. It encodes CSVLLDNYGYTF. The chain employs TRBV29-1 and TRBJ1-2; no firm D call. V lost 6 bases and J 1 base, leaving 9 bases between the germline ends. Per germline, CDR1 SQVTM and CDR2 ANQGSEA. The CDR3 is 12 residues long.

This chain links TRBV20-1 with TRBJ2-7; possible D gene TRBD2, 6 bases. Trimming removed 6 bases from V and 0 bases from J, with 15 bases in between. Germline assignment: CDR1 DFQATT and CDR2 SNEGSKA (reference sequence). CDR3 size: 14 residues. The CDR3 sequence: CSALLLASSYEQYF. In nucleotides, the CDR3 is TGCAGTGCCCTGCTGCTAGCGAGCTCCTACGAGCAGTACTTC.

In this sample, this clonotype turned up a few times. V is TRBV12-3 or TRBV12-4 and J is TRBJ2-1, with 10 bases fitting TRBD2. With V trimmed by 1 base and J by 6 bases, 6 bases remained unmatched. This CDR3 is built from 16 residues. For the CDR3, the DNA is TGTGCCAGCAGTTTAGAGGGACTAGCGACTCGCAATGAGCAGTTCTTC. Its translation is CASSLEGLATRNEQFF.

The chain recombines TRBV5-1 with TRBJ1-2; 7 bases fit TRBD1. Germline values: CDR1 SGHRS, CDR2 YFSETQ. This CDR3 contains 16 residues. The trim removed 0 bases at V and 6 bases at J, leaving 11 bases unmatched. CDR3 protein: CASSLVPSTGKDGYTF. CDR3 sequence (DNA): TGCGCCAGCAGCTTGGTCCCCTCGACAGGGAAAGATGGCTACACCTTC.

This clonotype came up many times. This chain links TRBV12-3 or TRBV12-4 with TRBJ2-7, with 9 bases aligning to TRBD1. The junction had 5 bases not matched to a gene; V was cut back by 5 bases and J by 0 bases. The CDR3 is 15 amino acids. This CDR3 is CASSDRDRASYEQYF. CDR3 nucleotide sequence: TGTGCCAGCAGTGACCGGGACAGGGCCTCCTACGAGCAGTACTTC.

This clonotype has ten or more counts. The V and J genes are TRBV20-1 and TRBJ2-2; possibly TRBD1 or TRBD2 for D (6 bases each). The CDR3 is made up of 16 amino acids. Trimming stripped 0 bases from V and 4 bases from J, with 15 bases between. CDR1 is DFQATT and CDR2 is SNEGSKA in the germline V gene (reference sequence). The CDR3 nucleotides are TGCAGTGCTAGAGATCGTCGGGGGCATGGCACCGGGGAGCTGTTTTTT. Its translation: CSARDRRGHGTGELFF.

The DNA of the CDR3 is TGCGCCAGCAGCCACGGGACTAGCGGGGGTCCCCAAGAGACCCAGTACTTC. This translates into CASSHGTSGGPQETQYF. The chain links TRBV4-1 to TRBJ2-5, with 14 positions matching TRBD2. CDR3 length equals 17 residues. Germline CDR1 is MGHRA and CDR2 is YSYEKL. V trimming: 3 bases; J trimming: 1 base; junction bases outside the gene matches: 4.

The chain employs TRBV20-1 and TRBJ2-3; 9 nucleotides match TRBD1. The CDR3 consists of 15 residues. Germline trimming cut 0 bases from V and 4 bases from J; bases unmatched to any gene: 5. Germline V gene data show CDR1 as DFQATT and CDR2 as SNEGSKA (reference sequence). The CDR3 nucleotides are TGCAGTGCTAGAGACCCGGGACAGGGTTCAGATACGCAGTATTTT. It encodes CSARDPGQGSDTQYF.

This clonotype was observed a few times. The chain couples TRBV3-1 to TRBJ2-1; TRBD1 aligns across 10 bases. The germline gives CDR1 LGHDT, CDR2 YNNKEL (reference sequence). This CDR3 has 14 amino acids. Unmatched junction bases numbered 4, after V lost 6 bases and J lost 5 bases. In DNA, the CDR3 is TGTGCCAGCAGAGGACAGGGGGGAAACAATGAGCAGTTCTTC. It is translated as CASRGQGGNNEQFF.

The rearrangement uses TRBV7-2 and TRBJ1-5; 8 nucleotides match TRBD1. Per the germline V gene, CDR1 is SGHTA and CDR2 is FQGNSA. This CDR3 comprises 14 residues. After removal of 2 bases from V and 6 bases from J, the junction contained 3 bases not matched to a gene. CDR3 residues: CASSLQGASQPQHF. The DNA for the CDR3 is TGTGCCAGCAGCTTACAGGGGGCGAGTCAGCCCCAGCATTTT.

Only a few counts were recorded for this clonotype. The genes are TRBV3-1 and TRBJ2-3, with D unresolved. This CDR3 region has 12 residues. The ends were cut back, 5 bases at V and 6 bases at J, with 9 bases in the middle. Germline V gene lookup returns CDR1 LGHDT and CDR2 YNNKEL (reference sequence). CDR3 DNA sequence: TGTGCCAGCAGCGAAAGTGGTGATACGCAGTATTTT. This sequence encodes CASSESGDTQYF.

This clonotype came up a few times. J is TRBJ2-7 and V is TRBV28, with 8 bases that match TRBD2. The CDR3 consists of 16 residues. After removal of 5 bases from V and 3 bases from J, the junction contained 12 bases not matched to a gene. Germline V gives CDR1 MDHEN, CDR2 SYDVKM. The CDR3 region is CASSGGRTSPFYEQYF. The CDR3 region has the DNA TGTGCCAGCAGTGGTGGAAGGACTAGCCCTTTCTACGAGCAGTACTTC.

This rearrangement joins TRBV13 to TRBJ2-1; D possibly corresponds to TRBD1 (6 bases). CDR3 size: 16 residues. V shed 2 bases and J shed 9 bases, with 20 bases lying between them. Germline lookup yields CDR1 PRHDT and CDR2 FYEKMQ (reference sequence). DNA of the CDR3: TGTGCCAGCAGCTTATCTTCAGGCGCCAGGGGAAGTGAGCAGTTCTTC. This encodes CASSLSSGARGSEQFF.

V usage is TRBV19 and J usage is TRBJ2-1; a weak D match, TRBD1 (5 bases). The CDR3 has 17 amino acids. Germline CDR1 is LNHDA and CDR2 is SQIVND (reference sequence). Trimming shortened V by 3 bases and J by 0 bases, and 15 bases separated the two germline ends. As DNA, the CDR3 is TGTGCCAGTAGTATTGAGGCAGGGCCCAGCTCCTACAATGAGCAGTTCTTC. Its translation is CASSIEAGPSSYNEQFF.

This clonotype was seen at least ten times. This chain uses TRBV2 with TRBJ2-7; tentatively, D is TRBD2 (5 bases). The CDR3 is 14 amino acids. V was clipped by 1 base and J by 2 bases, with 9 bases between them. Per germline, CDR1 SNHLY and CDR2 FYNNEI. The CDR3, as DNA: TGTGCCAGCAGTGAAGGAGGAGGTACCTACGAGCAGTACTTC. This gives the protein CASSEGGGTYEQYF.

The chain couples TRBV7-9 to TRBJ1-5; the D gene is possibly TRBD1 (5 bases). This CDR3 comprises 14 residues. Germline values: CDR1 SEHNR, CDR2 FQNEAQ (reference sequence). V was pared by 5 bases and J by 3 bases, with 11 bases between. The CDR3 coding sequence is TGTGCCAGCAGCCTACTGACAGACAATCAGCCCCAGCATTTT. Translating gives CASSLLTDNQPQHF.